This T cell receptor beta chain was recorded in a study of beta chain features in type 1 diabetes. Findings and caveats of the study: Type 1 diabetes patients had TCRB CDR3s that were shorter (moderately but significantly so) in all four CD4+ subsets.

With regard to this clone: Its specificity is unknown.

This CDR3 is 14 amino acids long. With V trimmed by 6 bases and J by 3 bases, 5 bases remained unmatched. Germline V lookup: CDR1 MDHEN, CDR2 SYDVKM. The study reverse transcribed the entire isolated RNA, so it sequenced expressed TCRB transcripts. Assay used: immunoSEQ multiplex PCR; TCRdb lists only in-frame clones, some missing. This table has hundreds of thousands of clones, more than 12% appearing once. Sequencing input: naive CD4+ T cells from blood. The receptor was isolated from a man aged 18-30 years with type 1 diabetes. This sequence joins TRBV28 and TRBJ2-7; 10 bases are a match to TRBD2. CDR3 nucleotide sequence: TGTGCCAGCAGCTTTCTAGCGGGGGACTACGAGCAGTACTTC. This sequence encodes CASSFLAGDYEQYF.